A selection of T cell receptor beta chains follows, all from one sample in a study of T cell changes during pregnancy in multiple sclerosis. Sequenced by immunoSEQ multiplex PCR; TCRdb stores in-frame clones only, minus some. The top ten hold about 1.5% of the sample, which has some 90,000 clones, 80% to 95% seen once. Material: peripheral blood, obtained in the first trimester of pregnancy. The receptors come from a female donor with multiple sclerosis, enrolled in a pregnancy study. Each CDR3 is given with its conserved first and last residue. D genes are given only for firm matches. Clone size is stated in some rows and not others, as once, few, many or a class when expanded.

abundance,j_gene,v_gene,d_gene,CDR3nt,CDR3aa
.,TRBJ2-2,TRBV7-2,TRBD1,TGTGCCAGCAGCTTACCAGGGGGCCTTGCCGGGGAGCTGTTTTTT,CASSLPGGLAGELFF
.,TRBJ2-1,TRBV20-1,.,TGCAGTGCCAGGGGGGATTATGAGCAGTTCTTC,CSARGDYEQFF
.,TRBJ1-5,TRBV27,.,TGTGCCAGCAGTCCCAATGGGGGCAGCAATCAGCCCCAGCATTTT,CASSPNGGSNQPQHF
.,TRBJ1-1,TRBV6-5,TRBD1,TGTGCCACCCGACAGGGTCCCACTGAAGCTTTCTTT,CATRQGPTEAFF
.,TRBJ2-7,TRBV10-3,TRBD2,TGTGCCATCAGTGATAGGACTAGCGGTACCTACGAGCAGTACTTC,CAISDRTSGTYEQYF
.,TRBJ2-3,TRBV5-1,.,TGCGCCAGCAGCACGCAGGGGACGCCAGATACGCAGTATTTT,CASSTQGTPDTQYF
few,TRBJ2-1,TRBV19,.,TGTGCCAGCGCTCGAAGGGGGGGGAGAGGCAATGAGCAGTTCTTC,CASARRGGRGNEQFF
once,TRBJ1-1,TRBV27,TRBD1,TGTGCCAGCAGTTTATATTACCAGGGGGAAATAAGTAGCACTGAAGCTTTCTTT,CASSLYYQGEISSTEAFF
.,TRBJ1-2,TRBV7-9,TRBD1,TGTGCCAGCTCCAGGGGGCTGGGTGGCTACACCTTC,CASSRGLGGYTF
.,TRBJ2-5,TRBV11-2,TRBD2,TGTGCCAGCAGCTTAGGGACTAGCGGGAGGTCGAGGACCCAGTACTTC,CASSLGTSGRSRTQYF
.,TRBJ2-7,TRBV6-5,TRBD2,TGTGCCAGCAGTTCTAGCGGGTCCTCCTACGAGCAGTACTTC,CASSSSGSSYEQYF
.,TRBJ2-7,TRBV27,.,TGTGCCAGCAGTTTTGGGAGGCGGCAGTACTTC,CASSFGRRQYF
.,TRBJ1-1,TRBV7-9,.,TGTGCCAGCAGCTCCACTACAGGGACCACTGAAGCTTTCTTT,CASSSTTGTTEAFF
.,TRBJ1-5,TRBV29-1,.,TGCAGCGCGGGATTCGACAATCAGCCCCAGCATTTT,CSAGFDNQPQHF
.,TRBJ2-7,TRBV13,.,TGTGCCAGCAGCTCCATGGCTTACGAGCAGTACTTC,CASSSMAYEQYF
.,TRBJ2-3,TRBV7-9,TRBD2,TGTGCCAGCAGCCTAGGACTAGCGGGGGCAGTTGCAACGCAGTATTTT,CASSLGLAGAVATQYF
.,TRBJ2-7,TRBV5-1,TRBD2,TGCGCCAGCAGCCCCTTAGCGGGAGGGGTCGAGCAGTACTTC,CASSPLAGGVEQYF
.,TRBJ1-2,TRBV27,TRBD1,TGTGCCAGCAGTTCGCGGACAGGCCCCTATGGCTACACCTTC,CASSSRTGPYGYTF
.,TRBJ2-1,TRBV5-5,.,TGTGCCAGCAGCTTGGCGTGGTCGGGAGCCAATGAGCAGTTCTTC,CASSLAWSGANEQFF
.,TRBJ1-2,TRBV19,TRBD1,TGTGCCAGTAGTTTTGGACAGGGCTATGGCTACACCTTC,CASSFGQGYGYTF
.,TRBJ1-1,TRBV6-5,.,TGTGCCAGCAGTTACTCGGGGCGTACTGAAGCTTTCTTT,CASSYSGRTEAFF
.,TRBJ2-1,TRBV4-1,TRBD2,TGCGCCAGCAGCCATACTAGCGGGCCTAACCTGGACAATGAGCAGTTCTTC,CASSHTSGPNLDNEQFF
.,TRBJ2-1,TRBV27,TRBD2,TGTGCCAGCAGTTTAGGCCTAGCGGGAGGTTTACCGTACAATGAGCAGTTCTTC,CASSLGLAGGLPYNEQFF
once,TRBJ2-1,TRBV7-9,.,TGTGCCAGCAGCCCCCGCCTGGGGGGTGCGTCCTACAATGAGCAGTTCTTC,CASSPRLGGASYNEQFF
.,TRBJ2-7,TRBV27,TRBD2,TGTGCCAGCAGGTCCGGGACTAGCGCCGGCTACGAGCAGTACTTC,CASRSGTSAGYEQYF
.,TRBJ2-5,TRBV7-2,TRBD2,TGTGCCAGCAGCTTGGGACTAGCGGGAGTAGGGGGAGAGACCCAGTACTTC,CASSLGLAGVGGETQYF
.,TRBJ1-2,TRBV2,.,TGTGCCAGCAGCTCTACAGGGAGCGGCTATGGCTACACCTTC,CASSSTGSGYGYTF
.,TRBJ2-7,TRBV27,.,TGTGCCAGCAGTTTATCGAGGCGACAGAACGAGCAGTACTTC,CASSLSRRQNEQYF
.,TRBJ2-3,TRBV27,TRBD2,TGTGCCAGCAGTCCATTCCCCCGACTAGCGGGAGCTCGAGATACGCAGTATTTT,CASSPFPRLAGARDTQYF
.,TRBJ2-1,TRBV19,TRBD2,TGTGCCAGTAGTATCGGGACTAGTCCCAATGAGCAGTTCTTC,CASSIGTSPNEQFF
.,TRBJ2-7,TRBV28,TRBD1,TGTGCCAGCAGCCTCCCGGGACAGTTCTCCTACGAGCAGTACTTC,CASSLPGQFSYEQYF